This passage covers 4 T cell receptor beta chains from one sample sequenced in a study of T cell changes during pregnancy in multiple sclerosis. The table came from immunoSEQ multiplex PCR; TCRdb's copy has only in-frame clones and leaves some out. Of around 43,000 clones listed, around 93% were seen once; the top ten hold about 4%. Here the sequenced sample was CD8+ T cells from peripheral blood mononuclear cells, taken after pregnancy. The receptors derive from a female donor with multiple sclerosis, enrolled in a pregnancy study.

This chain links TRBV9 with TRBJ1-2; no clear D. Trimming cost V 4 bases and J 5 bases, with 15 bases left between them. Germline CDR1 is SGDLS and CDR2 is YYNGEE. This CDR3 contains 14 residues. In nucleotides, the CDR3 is TGTGCCAGCAGCCCCCCGGGAGACCTGTATGGCTACACCTTC. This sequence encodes CASSPPGDLYGYTF.

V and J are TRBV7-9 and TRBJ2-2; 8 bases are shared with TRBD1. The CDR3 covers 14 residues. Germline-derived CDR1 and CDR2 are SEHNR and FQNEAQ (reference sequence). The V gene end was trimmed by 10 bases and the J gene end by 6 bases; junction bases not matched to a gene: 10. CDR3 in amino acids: CANEGQAGAGELFF. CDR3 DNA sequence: TGTGCCAACGAGGGACAGGCTGGGGCCGGGGAGCTGTTTTTT. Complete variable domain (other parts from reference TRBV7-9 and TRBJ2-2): DTGVSQNPRHKITKRGQNVTFRCDPISEHNRLYWYRQTLGQGPEFLTYFQNEAQLEKSRLLSDRFSAERPKGSFSTLEIQRTEQGDSAMYLCANEGQAGAGELFFGEGSRLTVL.

The CDR3 DNA sequence: TGCGCCAGCAGCTTGAGGGGGCCCCAAGAGACCCAGTACTTC. As protein: CASSLRGPQETQYF. The chain recombines TRBV5-1 with TRBJ2-5; 7 bases are shared with TRBD1. This CDR3 region has 14 residues. Germline-derived CDR1 and CDR2 are SGHRS and YFSETQ. V was pared by 1 base and J by 1 base, with 1 base of the junction left unmatched. Supplemented by reference TRBV5-1 and TRBJ2-5, the full variable domain reads KAGVTQTPRYLIKTRGQQVTLSCSPISGHRSVSWYQQTPGQGLQFLFEYFSETQRNKGNFPGRFSGRQFSNSRSEMNVSTLELGDSALYLCASSLRGPQETQYFGPGTRLLVL.

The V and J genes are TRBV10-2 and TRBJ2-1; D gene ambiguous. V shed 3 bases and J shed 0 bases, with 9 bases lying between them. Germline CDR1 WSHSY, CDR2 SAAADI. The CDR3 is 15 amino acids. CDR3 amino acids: CASSDGLSSYNEQFF. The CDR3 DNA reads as TGCGCCAGCAGTGACGGGTTAAGCTCCTACAATGAGCAGTTCTTC.